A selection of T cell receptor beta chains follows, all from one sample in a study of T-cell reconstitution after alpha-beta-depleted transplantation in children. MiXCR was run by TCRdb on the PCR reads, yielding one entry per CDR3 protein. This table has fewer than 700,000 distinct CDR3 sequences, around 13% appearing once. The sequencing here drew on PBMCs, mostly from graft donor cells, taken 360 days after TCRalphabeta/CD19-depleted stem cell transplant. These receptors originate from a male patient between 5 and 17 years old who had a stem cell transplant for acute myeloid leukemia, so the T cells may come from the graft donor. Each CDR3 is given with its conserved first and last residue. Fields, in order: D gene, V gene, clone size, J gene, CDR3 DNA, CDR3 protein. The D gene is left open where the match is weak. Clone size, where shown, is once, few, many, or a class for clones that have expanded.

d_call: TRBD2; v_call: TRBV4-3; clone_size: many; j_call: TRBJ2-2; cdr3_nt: TGCGCCAGCAGCCCGGGGACTAGCGGGAGAGTGGGGCTGTTTTTT; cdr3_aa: CASSPGTSGRVGLFF
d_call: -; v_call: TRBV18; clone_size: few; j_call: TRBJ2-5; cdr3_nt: TGTGCCAGCTCATCCTCGACAGGGAGGGAGACCCAGTACTTC; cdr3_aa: CASSSSTGRETQYF
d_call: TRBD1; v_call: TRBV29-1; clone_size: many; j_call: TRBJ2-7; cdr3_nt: TGCAGCGTTCATAGACAGGGGAAGCCCTACGAGCAGTACTTC; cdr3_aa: CSVHRQGKPYEQYF
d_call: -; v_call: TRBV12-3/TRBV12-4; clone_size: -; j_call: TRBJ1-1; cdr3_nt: TGTGCCAGCAGTTTAGGGCATTCTTTACTGAACACTGAAGCTTTCTTT; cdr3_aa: CASSLGHSLLNTEAFF
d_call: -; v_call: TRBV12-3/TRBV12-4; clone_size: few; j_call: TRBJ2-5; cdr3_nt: TGTGCCAGCAGTTTATGGGCAGGGTTGCGCCAAGAGACCCAGTACTTC; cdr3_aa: CASSLWAGLRQETQYF
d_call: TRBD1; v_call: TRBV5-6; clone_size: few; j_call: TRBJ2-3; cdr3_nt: TGTGCCAGCAAGACCTTGGACAGGGGGCCAGATACGCAGTATTTT; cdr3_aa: CASKTLDRGPDTQYF
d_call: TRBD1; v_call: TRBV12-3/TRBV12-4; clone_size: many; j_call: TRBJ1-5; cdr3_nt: TGTGCCAGCAGTTACACAGGGGGAGGGAGCAATCAGCCCCAGCATTTT; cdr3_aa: CASSYTGGGSNQPQHF
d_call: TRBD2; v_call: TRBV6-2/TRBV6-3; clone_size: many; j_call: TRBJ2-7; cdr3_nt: TGTGCCAGCGGGGTCGTACCGCTAGCGGGTTACGAGCAGTACTTC; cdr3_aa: CASGVVPLAGYEQYF
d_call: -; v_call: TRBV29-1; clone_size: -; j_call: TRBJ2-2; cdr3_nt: TGCAGCGCCGAGGGTGCGGACACCGGGGAGCTGTTTTTT; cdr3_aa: CSAEGADTGELFF
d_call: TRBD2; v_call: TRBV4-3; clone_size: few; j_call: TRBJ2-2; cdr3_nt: TGCGCCAGCAGCCAAGGTCTAATAGCGGGGGCGAACACCGGGGAGCTGTTTTTT; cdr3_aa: CASSQGLIAGANTGELFF
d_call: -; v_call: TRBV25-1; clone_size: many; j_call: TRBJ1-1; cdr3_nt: TGTGCCAGCACCCCTTCGGGTTCACACACTGAAGCTTTCTTT; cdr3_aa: CASTPSGSHTEAFF
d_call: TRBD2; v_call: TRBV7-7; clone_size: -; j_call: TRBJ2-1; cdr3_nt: TGTGCTAGCAGCTTATCGGTGCTAGCGGGAGGGCCCGGGAAGTACAATGAGCAGTTCTTC; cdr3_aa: CASSLSVLAGGPGKYNEQFF
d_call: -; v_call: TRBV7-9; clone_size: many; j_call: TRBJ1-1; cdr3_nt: TGTGCCAGCAGCTTTTTGGGCGGCATGAACACTGAAGCTTTCTTT; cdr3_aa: CASSFLGGMNTEAFF
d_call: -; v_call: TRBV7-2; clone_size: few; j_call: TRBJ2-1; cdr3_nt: TGTGCCAGCAGCTTAACCAGGCTCCTCTCCTACAATGAGCAGTTCTTC; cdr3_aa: CASSLTRLLSYNEQFF
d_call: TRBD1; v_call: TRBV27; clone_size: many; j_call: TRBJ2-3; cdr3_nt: TGTGCCAGCAGTTTATCCCTGGACAGGGGGGAAGATACGCAGTATTTT; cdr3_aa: CASSLSLDRGEDTQYF
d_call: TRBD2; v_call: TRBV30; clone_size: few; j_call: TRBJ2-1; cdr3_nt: TGTGCCTTGAAAAGCAAGCGGGAACCGAGGAATGAGCAGTTCTTC; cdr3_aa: CALKSKREPRNEQFF
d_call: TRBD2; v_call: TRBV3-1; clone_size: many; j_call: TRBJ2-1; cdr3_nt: TGTGCCAGTCGGGCGGGAGGACTTACAAATGAGCAGTTCTTC; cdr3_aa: CASRAGGLTNEQFF
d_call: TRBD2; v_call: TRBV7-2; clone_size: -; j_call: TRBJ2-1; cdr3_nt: TGTGCCAGCAGCTTAGGGACTAGCGGGACCGATGAGCAGTTCTTC; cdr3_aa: CASSLGTSGTDEQFF
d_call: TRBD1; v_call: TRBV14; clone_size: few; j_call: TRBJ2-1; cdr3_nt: TGTGCCAGCAGCCCTATGACAGGACAGGACCCTTACAATGAGCAGTTCTTC; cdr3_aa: CASSPMTGQDPYNEQFF
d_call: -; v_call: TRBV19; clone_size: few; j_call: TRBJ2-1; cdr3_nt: TGTGCCAGTAGTATGCCCGTCTCTAGGTACAATGAGCAGTTCTTC; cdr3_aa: CASSMPVSRYNEQFF
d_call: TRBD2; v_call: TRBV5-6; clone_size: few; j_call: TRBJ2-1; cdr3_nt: TGTGCCAGCAGCTTGGGTGGGACTATCGACAATGAGCAGTTCTTC; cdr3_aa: CASSLGGTIDNEQFF
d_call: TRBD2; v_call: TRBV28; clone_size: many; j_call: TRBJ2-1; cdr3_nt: TGTGCCAGCAGTTCACCACGGCGGGAGGGATTCAATGAGCAGTTCTTC; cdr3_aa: CASSSPRREGFNEQFF
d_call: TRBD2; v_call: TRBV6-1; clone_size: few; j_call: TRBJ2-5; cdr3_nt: TGTGCCAGCAGCTCCGGACTAGGGCAGACCCAGTACTTC; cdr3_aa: CASSSGLGQTQYF
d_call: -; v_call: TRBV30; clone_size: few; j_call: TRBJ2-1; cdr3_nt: TGTGCCTGGAGTTTGGGGTGGAATTACAATGAGCAGTTCTTC; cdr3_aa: CAWSLGWNYNEQFF
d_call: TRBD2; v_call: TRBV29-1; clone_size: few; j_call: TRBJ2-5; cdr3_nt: TGCAGCGTCCTAGCGGGAGCAGAGACCCAGTACTTC; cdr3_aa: CSVLAGAETQYF
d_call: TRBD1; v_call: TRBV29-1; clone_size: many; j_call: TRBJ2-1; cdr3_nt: TGCAGCGTCCAACGAGGCGGGACAGGGGGCTACAATGAGCAGTTCTTC; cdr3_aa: CSVQRGGTGGYNEQFF
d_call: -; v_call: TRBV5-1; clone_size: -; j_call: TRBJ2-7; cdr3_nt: TGCGCCAGCAGCCTGTCGGGGGCGATCTACTACGAGCAGTACTTC; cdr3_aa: CASSLSGAIYYEQYF
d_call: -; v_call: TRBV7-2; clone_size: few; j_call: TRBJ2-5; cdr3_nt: TGTGCCAGCAGCTTAGCGCCGGACGAAGAGACCCAGTACTTC; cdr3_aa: CASSLAPDEETQYF
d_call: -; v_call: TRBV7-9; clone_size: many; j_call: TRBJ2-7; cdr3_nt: TGTGCCAGCAGCTTGGAGGCCTACGAGCAGTACTTC; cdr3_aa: CASSLEAYEQYF
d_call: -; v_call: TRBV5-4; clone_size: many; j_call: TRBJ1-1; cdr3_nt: TGTGCCAGCAGCCCGGGCCAGGAATACACTGAAGCTTTCTTT; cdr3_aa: CASSPGQEYTEAFF
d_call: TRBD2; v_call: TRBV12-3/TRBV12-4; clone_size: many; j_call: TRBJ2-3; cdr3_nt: TGTGCCAGCAGGGGGACTAGCGGGGAGAGCACAGATACGCAGTATTTT; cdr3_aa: CASRGTSGESTDTQYF
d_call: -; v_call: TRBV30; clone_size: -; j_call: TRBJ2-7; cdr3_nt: TGTGCCTGGAAGGTTATGAGCGGGCACTACGAGCAGTACTTC; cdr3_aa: CAWKVMSGHYEQYF
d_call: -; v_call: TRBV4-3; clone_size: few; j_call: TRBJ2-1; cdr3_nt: TGCGCCAGCAGCCAAGCGGGTTCGCCGACCCATGAGCAGTTCTTC; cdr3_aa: CASSQAGSPTHEQFF
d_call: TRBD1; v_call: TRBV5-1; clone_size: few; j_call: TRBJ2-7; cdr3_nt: TGCGCCAGCAGCTTTCAGGGACAGGGGGCTAACTACGAGCAGTACTTC; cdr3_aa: CASSFQGQGANYEQYF
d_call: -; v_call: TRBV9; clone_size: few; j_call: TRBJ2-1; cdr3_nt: TGTGCCAGCAGCGTAGCAGCGACATCCTACAATGAGCAGTTCTTC; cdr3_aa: CASSVAATSYNEQFF
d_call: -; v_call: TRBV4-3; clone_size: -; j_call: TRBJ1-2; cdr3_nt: TGCGCCAGCAGCCAAGATGGGGTCCTAAACTATGGCTACACCTTC; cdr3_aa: CASSQDGVLNYGYTF
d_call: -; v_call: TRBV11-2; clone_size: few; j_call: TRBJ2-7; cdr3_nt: TGTGCCAGCAGCGAAGGCCGATACGAGCAGTACTTC; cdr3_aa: CASSEGRYEQYF
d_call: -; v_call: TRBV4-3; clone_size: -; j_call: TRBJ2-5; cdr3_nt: TGCGCCAGCAGCCAGGTTCTTTCCCACAGGGATCAAGAGACCCAGTACTTC; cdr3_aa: CASSQVLSHRDQETQYF
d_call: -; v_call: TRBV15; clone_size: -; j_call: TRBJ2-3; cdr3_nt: TGTGCCACCAGCAGAGATCGGGGGGCGAGCGTAGGAGATACGCAGTATTTT; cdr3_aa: CATSRDRGASVGDTQYF
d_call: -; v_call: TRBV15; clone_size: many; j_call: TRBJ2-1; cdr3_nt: TGTGCCACCAGCAGAGATTTAGTCTACAATGAGCAGTTCTTC; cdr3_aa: CATSRDLVYNEQFF
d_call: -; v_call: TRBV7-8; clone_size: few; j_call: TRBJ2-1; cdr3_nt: TGTGCCAGCAGCTTAGTGGGGTGGCGGGTCTACAATGAGCAGTTCTTC; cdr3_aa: CASSLVGWRVYNEQFF
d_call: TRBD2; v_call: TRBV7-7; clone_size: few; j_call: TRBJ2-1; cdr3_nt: TGTGCTAGCGGGATACGGCCGGGACTAGATTACAATGAGCAGTTCTTC; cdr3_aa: CASGIRPGLDYNEQFF
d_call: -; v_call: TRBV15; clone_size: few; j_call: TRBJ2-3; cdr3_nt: TGTGCCACCAGCAGAGTCAAGCTGCAGTATTTT; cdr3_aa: CATSRVKLQYF
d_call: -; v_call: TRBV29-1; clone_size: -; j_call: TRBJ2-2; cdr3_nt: TGCAGCGTTGATCGGACCGGGGAGCTGTTTTTT; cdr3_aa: CSVDRTGELFF
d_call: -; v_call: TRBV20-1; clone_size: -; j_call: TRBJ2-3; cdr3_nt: TGCAGTGCTAGAGATGAGGTCCCGGGCACAGATACGCAGTATTTT; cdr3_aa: CSARDEVPGTDTQYF